The 31 T cell receptor beta chains below all came from one sample that was sequenced in a study of T cell responses to AZD1222 COVID-19 vaccine. Clones were sequenced by immunoSEQ multiplex PCR, and TCRdb holds only the in-frame ones, with some missing. Of under 100,000 clones detected, over 75% appear once; the ten largest clones hold 9.5% to 13%. The sequencing here drew on peripheral blood, taken 28 days after the second AZD1222 dose. The receptors come from an adult who received the AZD1222 COVID-19 vaccine.

This chain connects TRBV4-3 to TRBJ1-1; no clear D. The germline V gene has CDR1 LGHNA and CDR2 YSLEER. Trimming took off 4 bases at V and 7 bases at J, with 13 bases between the two ends. The CDR3 consists of 13 residues. The DNA for the CDR3 is TGCGCCAGCAGCCGCACCCCAATAAATGAAGCTTTCTTT. This encodes CASSRTPINEAFF.

The chain couples TRBV13 to TRBJ2-1; 11 positions match TRBD2. Trimming took 0 bases from V and 0 from J; bases not matched to a gene: 1. Germline CDR1 and CDR2: PRHDT and FYEKMQ (reference sequence). The CDR3 totals 17 residues. This CDR3 is CASSLGSGRASYNEQFF. CDR3 sequence (DNA): TGTGCCAGCAGCTTAGGTAGCGGGAGGGCCTCCTACAATGAGCAGTTCTTC.

The chain uses TRBV12-5 and TRBJ1-5, with TRBD1 matching over 10 bases. The germline gives CDR1 LGHNT, CDR2 FRNRAP. The CDR3 has 15 residues. V trimming: 6 bases; J trimming: 6 bases; junction bases outside the gene matches: 8. For the CDR3, the DNA is TGTGCTAGTGGCGCGGGGACAGGGGAATTTCAGCCCCAGCATTTT. Amino acids: CASGAGTGEFQPQHF.

J is TRBJ2-1 and V is TRBV3-1 (or the pseudogene TRBV3-2); no reliable D call. Trimming stripped 1 base from V and 8 bases from J, with 3 bases between. This CDR3 has 11 amino acids. Germline V gives CDR1 LGHDT, CDR2 YNNKEL (reference sequence). This CDR3 reads CASSQVDEQFF. The CDR3 DNA sequence: TGTGCCAGCAGCCAAGTGGATGAGCAGTTCTTC.

J is TRBJ1-2 and V is TRBV29-1; 11 bases fit TRBD1. The CDR3 runs to 15 residues. Germline trimming cut 5 bases from V and 4 bases from J; bases unmatched to any gene: 9. Germline lookup yields CDR1 SQVTM and CDR2 ANQGSEA. This CDR3 reads CSVSRRGTGGYGYTF. The CDR3 DNA follows: TGCAGCGTTTCCCGTAGAGGGACAGGGGGCTATGGCTACACCTTC.

This clone was detected once. The CDR3 is CAIGGQGDYGYTF. The DNA for the CDR3 is TGTGCCATCGGGGGACAGGGGGACTATGGCTACACCTTC. The V and J genes are TRBV10-3 and TRBJ1-2; TRBD1 aligns across 11 bases. Germline loops: CDR1 ENHRY, CDR2 SYGVKD. The ends lost 8 bases at V and 3 bases at J; junction bases unmatched: 2. The CDR3 extends over 13 amino acids.

The V call is TRBV10-3, the J call TRBJ2-2; 8 positions match TRBD1. The CDR3 length is 15 residues. J lost 6 bases, V lost 11 bases, and 14 bases had no gene match. Germline V CDR1 and CDR2: ENHRY, SYGVKD. The CDR3 loop reads CASGPGGVGAGELFF. The DNA for the CDR3 is TGTGCCTCCGGCCCAGGGGGCGTCGGCGCCGGGGAGCTGTTTTTT.

The chain is built from TRBV5-1 and TRBJ2-1; 10 nucleotides line up with TRBD1. The CDR3 contains 15 residues. CDR1 is SGHRS, CDR2 YFSETQ, per germline. The V gene end was trimmed by 3 bases and the J gene end by 7 bases; junction bases not matched to a gene: 7. Here the CDR3 DNA reads TGCGCCAGCAGCTCGACAGGGGGCCATAGGAATGAGCAGTTCTTC. Translated, it gives CASSSTGGHRNEQFF.

This chain uses TRBV6-2 or TRBV6-3 with TRBJ1-2; D uncertain. Trimming pared 6 bases from V and 8 bases from J, leaving 16 bases between. The CDR3 contains 13 residues. Germline lookup yields CDR1 MNHEY and CDR2 SVGEGT. The CDR3 loop reads CASSSWPGSGYTF. CDR3 nucleotides: TGTGCCAGCAGCTCCTGGCCAGGTTCGGGCTACACCTTC.

This clone was counted a single time. CDR3 nucleotide sequence: TGTGCCAGCAGTTACCCCGGGACGGTGAATGAAAAACTGTTTTTT. Translating it yields CASSYPGTVNEKLFF. The rearrangement links TRBV6-2 or TRBV6-3 to TRBJ1-4; D perhaps matches TRBD1 (5 bases). The germline V and J ends were trimmed by 2 bases and 5 bases, with 12 bases remaining between them. Germline CDR1 is MNHEY and CDR2 is SVGEGT. The CDR3 is made up of 15 amino acids.

The CDR3 is CACRWGSGVNQPQHF. CDR3 DNA: TGTGCCTGCCGATGGGGCTCGGGAGTCAATCAGCCCCAGCATTTT. The chain is built from TRBV2 and TRBJ1-5; D is perhaps TRBD1 (5 bases). CDR3 length equals 15 residues. Trimming cost V 11 bases and J 3 bases, with 20 bases left between them. Germline V lookup: CDR1 SNHLY, CDR2 FYNNEI.

This chain links TRBV3-1 (or the pseudogene TRBV3-2) with TRBJ2-1, with 9 nucleotides matching TRBD2. With V trimmed by 4 bases and J by 4 bases, 8 bases remained unmatched. Germline V gives CDR1 LGHDT, CDR2 YNNKEL (reference sequence). CDR3 length equals 16 residues. The CDR3 DNA follows: TGTGCCAGCAGCCCGCTTAGCGGGGGAGATTACAATGAGCAGTTCTTC. Its translation is CASSPLSGGDYNEQFF.

This clone was recorded once. The chain combines TRBV7-3 with TRBJ1-1; tentatively, D is TRBD1 (5 bases). The CDR3 runs 14 residues. Per the germline V gene, CDR1 is SGHTA and CDR2 is FQGTGA. V lost 5 bases, J lost 3 bases, and 13 bases lay in between. CDR3 DNA: TGTGCCAGCAGCCCCTCCGGGGCCCACACTGAAGCTTTCTTT. Encoded protein: CASSPSGAHTEAFF.

This rearrangement joins TRBV5-4 to TRBJ2-7; D is unresolved. The CDR3 has 12 residues. V lost 0 bases, J lost 5 bases, and 6 bases lay in between. Germline-derived CDR1 and CDR2 are SGHNT and YYREEE (reference sequence). CDR3 loop: CASSLEWHEQYF. In DNA form, the CDR3 reads TGTGCCAGCAGCTTGGAGTGGCACGAGCAGTACTTC.

The rearrangement links TRBV19 to TRBJ1-1; D is undetermined. The CDR3 length is 13 residues. Trimming removed 6 bases at V and 0 bases at J, with 8 bases between. CDR1 LNHDA and CDR2 SQIVND come from the germline V gene (reference sequence). CDR3 loop: CASSLSMNTEAFF. CDR3 nucleotides: TGTGCCAGTAGCCTAAGTATGAACACTGAAGCTTTCTTT. Filled out from reference TRBV19 and TRBJ1-1, the complete variable domain reads DGGITQSPKYLFRKEGQNVTLSCEQNLNHDAMYWYRQDPGQGLRLIYYSQIVNDFQKGDIAEGYSVSREKKESFPLTVTSAQKNPTAFYLCASSLSMNTEAFFGQGTRLTVV.

V gene TRBV7-8 combines with J gene TRBJ1-2; D gene uncertain. This CDR3 contains 13 residues. Germline CDR1 SGHVS, CDR2 FQNEAQ. V gave up 6 bases and J gave up 8 bases, with 16 bases separating them. The CDR3 here is CASSSSGPLGYTF. The CDR3 bases are TGTGCCAGCAGTTCCTCGGGCCCTTTGGGCTACACCTTC.

This chain uses TRBV18 with TRBJ1-4; D gene unclear. Germline values: CDR1 KGHSH, CDR2 LQKENI. V was clipped by 0 bases and J by 8 bases, with 13 bases between them. The length of the CDR3 is 15 residues. Here the CDR3 reads CASSPPMTLGEKLFF. DNA for the CDR3: TGTGCCAGCTCACCACCGATGACTCTGGGGGAAAAACTGTTTTTT.

This chain joins TRBV5-1 and TRBJ1-2; D gene uncertain. The length of the CDR3 is 14 residues. The V gene lost 0 bases and the J gene lost 3 bases, with 9 bases spanning the gap. The germline CDR1 and CDR2 sequences are SGHRS and YFSETQ. In DNA, the CDR3 is TGCGCCAGCAGCTTGGAAGGGTCCTACTATGGCTACACCTTC. Protein: CASSLEGSYYGYTF.

The gene calls are TRBV6-5 and TRBJ1-3; a weak D match, TRBD1 (5 bases). Germline lookup yields CDR1 MNHEY and CDR2 SVGAGI. This CDR3 is built from 14 residues. The V end was cut by 10 bases, the J end by 2 bases, with 15 bases between. CDR3 in DNA: TGTGCCATAAACCGGGACGCAGCTGGAAACACCATATATTTT. It specifies CAINRDAAGNTIYF.

The rearrangement links TRBV11-3 to TRBJ1-2; TRBD1 matches 9 bases. J gave up 8 bases and V 5 bases, and 12 bases lay outside the gene matches. Germline loops: CDR1 SGHNT, CDR2 YENEEA. CDR3 length: 15 residues. The CDR3 here is CASSTGQGTGRGYTF. The CDR3 DNA sequence: TGTGCCAGCAGCACTGGACAGGGGACCGGGAGGGGCTACACCTTC.

This clone was picked up one time. A junction end diverges from the germline sequence, so it may reflect a read error. The J gene is TRBJ2-5, the V gene TRBV9, with TRBD2 identical over 8 bases. The CDR3 has 15 residues. CDR1 SGDLS and CDR2 YYNGEE come from the germline V gene. CDR3 nucleotides: TGTGCCAGCCGCGTAGGCGGGGGGCCGGGGGAGACCCAGTACTTC. It yields the protein CASRVGGGPGETQYF.

The gene calls are TRBV5-1 and TRBJ1-1, with 7 bases that match TRBD1. The junction had 6 bases not matched to a gene; V was cut back by 4 bases and J by 0 bases. Looked up from germline, CDR1 is SGHRS and CDR2 is YFSETQ. The CDR3 totals 15 residues. CDR3 DNA sequence: TGCGCCAGCAGCGCAAACACAGGGGTGAACACTGAAGCTTTCTTT. This codes for CASSANTGVNTEAFF.

This rearrangement joins TRBV6-5 to TRBJ1-2; D is possibly TRBD1 (6 bases). The CDR3 is 14 amino acids. Germline V gives CDR1 MNHEY, CDR2 SVGAGI. The ends were cut back, 8 bases at V and 6 bases at J, with 19 bases in the middle. Here the CDR3 DNA reads TGTGCCAGCCTGGACAGCCAGGGGACCCATGGCTACACCTTC. This codes for CASLDSQGTHGYTF.

The chain links TRBV27 to TRBJ2-7; TRBD1 agrees at 8 bases. Trimming removed 5 bases from V and 5 bases from J; junction bases left unmatched: 14. Germline CDR1 is MNHEY and CDR2 is SMNVEV (reference sequence). This CDR3 spans 16 amino acids. The CDR3: CASSPKPRTGINEQYF. The CDR3 nucleotides read TGTGCCAGCAGTCCCAAACCCCGGACAGGGATCAACGAGCAGTACTTC.

This clone was observed a few times. The V gene is TRBV7-2, the J gene TRBJ1-4, with D unresolved. The germline V gene has CDR1 SGHTA and CDR2 FQGNSA. V lost 5 bases, J lost 5 bases, and 12 bases lay in between. The CDR3 is made up of 14 amino acids. The CDR3 sequence is CASSQRRTNEKLFF. CDR3 in DNA: TGTGCCAGCAGCCAGAGGCGAACGAATGAAAAACTGTTTTTT.

CDR3 sequence reads: CASSSEGVNTEAFF. The CDR3 DNA reads TGTGCCAGCAGCTCAGAGGGAGTGAACACTGAAGCTTTCTTT. J is TRBJ1-1 and V is TRBV7-9; no reliable D call. The CDR3 spans 14 residues. The V and J ends lost 4 bases and 0 bases respectively, with 9 bases between them. The V gene's germline CDR1 is SEHNR and CDR2 FQNEAQ (reference sequence).

The V and J genes are TRBV6-2 or TRBV6-3 and TRBJ2-7, with 7 positions matching TRBD1. J gave up 3 bases and V 0 bases, and 8 bases lay outside the gene matches. The CDR3 contains 16 residues. Germline lookup yields CDR1 MNHEY and CDR2 SVGEGT. The CDR3 sequence: CASSYSLWDRNYEQYV. In DNA form, the CDR3 reads TGTGCCAGCAGTTACTCGTTGTGGGACAGAAACTACGAGCAGTACGTC.

This clone was seen once. The rearrangement links TRBV6-5 to TRBJ1-1, with D unclear. From germline, CDR1 is MNHEY and CDR2 SVGAGI. The CDR3 loop spans 13 amino acids. V lost 2 bases, J lost 10 bases, and 14 bases lay in between. As DNA, the CDR3 is TGTGCCAGCAGTTACACTACCGTGGGGAGAGCTTTCTTT. Translating it yields CASSYTTVGRAFF.

The V call is TRBV12-3 or TRBV12-4, the J call TRBJ1-2; 9 nucleotides agree with TRBD1. The CDR3 extends over 13 amino acids. Germline trimming cut 4 bases from V and 8 bases from J; bases unmatched to any gene: 5. DNA of the CDR3: TGTGCCAGCAGTTCAAGACAGGGGGGCGGCTACACCTTC. Translation gives CASSSRQGGGYTF.

This sequence joins TRBV28 and TRBJ2-7; either TRBD1 or TRBD2 may fit D (7 bases each). CDR3 size: 13 residues. V was pared by 6 bases and J by 2 bases, with 11 bases between. Germline CDR1 MDHEN, CDR2 SYDVKM. As DNA, the CDR3 is TGTGCCAGCAGACCAGGGGGGGCCTACGAGCAGTACGTC. It translates to CASRPGGAYEQYV.

The genes are TRBV19 and TRBJ1-5; TRBD1 might be the D (5 bases). CDR1 and CDR2 from the germline V gene are LNHDA and SQIVND (reference sequence). This CDR3 is 14 amino acids long. The ends were cut back, 5 bases at V and 6 bases at J, with 14 bases in the middle. The CDR3 region has the DNA TGTGCCAGTAGTGGGGGGGACCGATTTCAGCCCCAGCATTTT. Amino acids: CASSGGDRFQPQHF. Based on the CDR3 plus reference TRBV19 and TRBJ1-5, the full variable domain is DGGITQSPKYLFRKEGQNVTLSCEQNLNHDAMYWYRQDPGQGLRLIYYSQIVNDFQKGDIAEGYSVSREKKESFPLTVTSAQKNPTAFYLCASSGGDRFQPQHFGDGTRLSIL.